Presented here are 11 T cell receptor beta chains from one specimen sequenced in a study of blood T cell repertoires in COVID-19. Data came from immunoSEQ multiplex PCR; TCRdb stores just in-frame clones and leaves some out. The sample has 150,000 to 200,000 clones, 85% to 90% seen once; the top ten hold 0.75% to 0.95%. The sample taken for sequencing was peripheral blood. The source is a woman between 65 and 79 years old with acute or convalescent COVID-19.

The chain joins TRBV21-1 to TRBJ1-1. TRBV21-1 is termed a pseudogene. CDR3 length: 16 amino acids. CDR3 bases: TGTGCCAGCAGCAAAGACGGGGGGGAAAATAACACTGAAGCTTTCTTT. It encodes CASSKDGGENNTEAFF.

The chain links TRBV24-1 to TRBJ2-5; D may be TRBD2 (6 bases). Trimming took 0 bases from V and 3 from J, leaving 10 bases between them. The CDR3 extends over 15 amino acids. CDR1 is KGHDR, CDR2 SFDVKD, per germline. For the CDR3, the DNA is TGTGCCACCAGTGATTTGGGGTCTAGCGAAGAGACCCAGTACTTC. Encoded protein: CATSDLGSSEETQYF.

CDR3 coding DNA: TGTGCCAGCGGAGACCCGAGGGACAGGGCTGCGGATGAGCAGTTCTTC. It is translated as CASGDPRDRAADEQFF. This chain links TRBV28 with TRBJ2-1, with 9 nucleotides matching TRBD1. From germline, CDR1 is MDHEN and CDR2 SYDVKM. The CDR3 loop spans 16 amino acids. Germline trimming cut 8 bases from V and 8 bases from J; bases unmatched to any gene: 16.

CDR3 sequence reads: CASSEVLAGYYNEQFF. The DNA of the CDR3 is TGTGCCAGCAGTGAAGTTCTAGCGGGTTACTACAATGAGCAGTTCTTC. The chain employs TRBV6-1 and TRBJ2-1; TRBD2 matches 8 bases. The CDR3 is 16 amino acids. V dropped 1 base and J dropped 3; count of bases not matched to a gene: 5. CDR1 MNHNS and CDR2 SASEGT come from the germline V gene.

The V and J genes are TRBV5-5 and TRBJ1-3, with 7 bases that match TRBD1. This CDR3 is built from 15 residues. The germline gives CDR1 SGHKS, CDR2 YYEKEE (reference sequence). The J segment lost 2 bases and the V segment lost 4 bases, leaving 6 bases of the junction unmatched. CDR3 nucleotide sequence: TGTGCCAGCAGCCTAGGGGGCGCAACTGGAAACACCATATATTTT. It encodes CASSLGGATGNTIYF.

The chain recombines TRBV5-1 with TRBJ2-1, with 8 bases aligning to TRBD2. V lost 4 bases to trimming and J lost 4 bases; unmatched junction nucleotides: 7. Germline V gene data show CDR1 as SGHRS and CDR2 as YFSETQ. The CDR3 is 15 amino acids. This CDR3 reads CASSGAGEVYNEQFF. In nucleotides, the CDR3 is TGCGCCAGCAGCGGAGCGGGAGAAGTATACAATGAGCAGTTCTTC.

This clone was recorded once. The rearrangement uses TRBV6-1 and TRBJ1-6; unclear D gene. Trimming removed 3 bases from V and 7 bases from J, with 7 bases in between. Germline CDR1 and CDR2: MNHNS and SASEGT. This CDR3 is 13 amino acids long. The CDR3 nucleotides are TGTGCCAGCAGTGAGGGCCAGAATTCACCCCTCCACTTT. This codes for CASSEGQNSPLHF.

The rearrangement joins TRBV2 to TRBJ1-1; D perhaps matches TRBD1 (5 bases). CDR1 is SNHLY, CDR2 FYNNEI, per germline. V was cut by 9 bases and J by 1 base, with 15 bases left in between. The CDR3 length is 14 residues. In DNA form, the CDR3 reads TGTGCCAGAGACCGATGGGGGGGGAACACTGAAGCTTTCTTT. It yields the protein CARDRWGGNTEAFF.

This chain joins TRBV5-1 and TRBJ2-1; D may be TRBD1 (6 bases). CDR1 is SGHRS and CDR2 is YFSETQ in the germline V gene. The CDR3 contains 13 residues. V lost 3 bases and J 4 bases, leaving 8 bases between the germline ends. The chain's CDR3 is CASSSRGYNEQFF. The CDR3, as DNA: TGCGCCAGCAGCTCCAGGGGTTACAATGAGCAGTTCTTC.

This clone was recorded once. The gene calls are TRBV6-2 or TRBV6-3 and TRBJ2-3; D not resolved. V gave up 0 bases and J gave up 2 bases, with 9 bases separating them. CDR3 size: 15 residues. Germline CDR1 reads MNHEY; CDR2 reads SVGEGT. CDR3 DNA: TGTGCCAGCAGTTACTCGATTGGCCACACAGATACGCAGTATTTT. Protein: CASSYSIGHTDTQYF.

The DNA for the CDR3 is TGTGCCAGCAGCTTCAACAGGGCCGAATATGGCTACACCTTC. It specifies CASSFNRAEYGYTF. This sequence joins TRBV7-2 and TRBJ1-2, with D tentatively TRBD1 (6 bases). Germline CDR1 is SGHTA and CDR2 is FQGNSA. V was trimmed by 3 bases and J by 5 bases, leaving 13 bases between them. The CDR3 runs to 14 residues.